A single sample gave rise to the 29 T cell receptor beta chains below, sequenced in a study of identical twins. TCRdb reanalysed the 5' RACE reads using MiXCR and keeps one entry per CDR3 protein. The sample lists fewer than 350,000 distinct CDR3 sequences, about 8.9% occurring once. This sample also belongs to another study, concerning yellow fever vaccine responses in identical twins.

Sequenced material: memory (CD45RO+) T cells sorted from blood. Every receptor here comes from a woman between 18 and 29 years old in good health.

V and J are TRBV27 and TRBJ2-7; 8 bases match TRBD2. Germline values: CDR1 MNHEY, CDR2 SMNVEV (reference sequence). J lost 8 bases, V lost 3 bases, and 9 bases had no gene match. The CDR3 length is 14 residues. The CDR3, as DNA: TGTGCCAGCAGTTTTGGCGGGAGGCCCGGAAAGCAGTACTTC. This gives the protein CASSFGGRPGKQYF.

This chain connects TRBV7-9 to TRBJ1-6, with 7 nucleotides matching TRBD1. This CDR3 contains 16 residues. Germline CDR1 is SEHNR and CDR2 is FQNEAQ (reference sequence). Trimming took 2 bases from V and 5 from J; bases not matched to a gene: 6. The chain's CDR3 is CASSLRGGGNNSPLHF. DNA for the CDR3: TGTGCCAGCAGCTTAAGAGGGGGCGGAAATAATTCACCCCTCCACTTT. The variable domain in full, completed from reference TRBV7-9 and TRBJ1-6, reads DTGVSQNPRHKITKRGQNVTFRCDPISEHNRLYWYRQTLGQGPEFLTYFQNEAQLEKSRLLSDRFSAERPKGSFSTLEIQRTEQGDSAMYLCASSLRGGGNNSPLHFGNGTRLTVT.

This clonotype appeared many times. The chain combines TRBV28 with TRBJ1-4; maybe TRBD1 (5 bases). This CDR3 has 14 residues. V dropped 3 bases and J dropped 8 bases, with 13 bases sitting between them. The germline V gene has CDR1 MDHEN and CDR2 SYDVKM. The CDR3 coding sequence is TGTGCCAGCAGTTTGGGCACTGGGGGGGAAAAACTGTTTTTT. Its translation is CASSLGTGGEKLFF. Full variable domain (missing parts from reference TRBV28 and TRBJ1-4): DVKVTQSSRYLVKRTGEKVFLECVQDMDHENMFWYRQDPGLGLRLIYFSYDVKMKEKGDIPEGYSVSREKKERFSLILESASTNQTSMYLCASSLGTGGEKLFFGSGTQLSVL.

The J gene is TRBJ1-1, the V gene TRBV28; D unresolved. The length of the CDR3 is 15 residues. Germline-derived CDR1 and CDR2 are MDHEN and SYDVKM. The V end lost 1 base, the J end lost 0 bases, and 9 bases lay between the germline ends. The CDR3 protein is CASSLYARLNTEAFF. Here the CDR3 DNA reads TGTGCCAGCAGTTTATATGCCCGACTGAACACTGAAGCTTTCTTT.

The chain recombines TRBV27 with TRBJ1-6; D uncertain. V was pared by 8 bases and J by 5 bases, with 13 bases between. CDR3 length: 14 residues. Looked up from germline, CDR1 is MNHEY and CDR2 is SMNVEV (reference sequence). Here the CDR3 reads CASQPTVNNSPLHF. The CDR3 DNA is TGTGCCAGCCAACCGACGGTTAATAATTCACCCCTCCACTTT.

The rearrangement links TRBV5-6 to TRBJ2-1; 9 positions match TRBD2. Germline lookup yields CDR1 SGHDT and CDR2 YYEEEE. The CDR3 is 14 residues long. V was clipped by 3 bases and J by 7 bases; unmatched bases: 5. In DNA, the CDR3 is TGTGCCAGCAGCTGGGGGACTAGCCGGAATGAGCAGTTCTTC. Its protein is CASSWGTSRNEQFF.

This clonotype occurred many times. This chain uses TRBV11-2 with TRBJ2-2; D is possibly TRBD2 (6 bases). V lost 6 bases to trimming and J lost 3 bases, with 14 bases between them. The germline CDR1 and CDR2 sequences are SGHAT and FQNNGV. The CDR3 has 15 amino acids. This CDR3 reads CASRQPGLHTGELFF. The CDR3 coding sequence is TGTGCCAGCAGGCAACCGGGACTCCACACCGGGGAGCTGTTTTTT.

The chain recombines TRBV3-1 with TRBJ2-7; D assignment may be TRBD1 or TRBD2 (6 bases each). With 7 bases removed from V and 5 bases from J, the gap between germline ends came to 24 bases. The CDR3 totals 16 residues. Germline CDR1 LGHDT, CDR2 YNNKEL (reference sequence). The CDR3: CASTRRIQGGEDEQYF. CDR3 nucleotide sequence: TGTGCCAGCACCCGCCGAATACAGGGAGGTGAGGACGAGCAGTACTTC.

The chain carries TRBV7-3 and TRBJ2-7, with unresolved D. Trimming shortened V by 1 base and J by 3 bases, and 13 bases separated the two germline ends. Germline CDR1 SGHTA, CDR2 FQGTGA. The CDR3 length is 15 residues. The CDR3 here is CASSLRSPSVYEQYF. For the CDR3, the DNA is TGTGCCAGCAGCTTAAGATCCCCATCCGTCTACGAGCAGTACTTC.

Comment on this clonotype: One end of the junction varies from germline; a read error may be responsible. This chain joins TRBV20-1 and TRBJ2-1, with D unresolved. CDR3 length: 11 residues. The V gene's germline CDR1 is DFQATT and CDR2 SNEGSKA (reference sequence). CDR3 nucleotide sequence: TGCAGTGCTACCTCCTCCAATGAGCAGTTCTTC. Translation gives CSATSSNEQFF.

The rearrangement uses TRBV3-1 and TRBJ2-2; TRBD2 matches at 7 bases. Germline V gives CDR1 LGHDT, CDR2 YNNKEL (reference sequence). The V segment lost 10 bases and the J segment 6 bases; nucleotides outside the gene matches: 5. The CDR3 length is 12 residues. DNA of the CDR3: TGTGCCACCCAGGGAGGGCCCGGGGAGCTGTTTTTT. It translates to CATQGGPGELFF.

This clonotype has just a few counts. The CDR3 coding sequence is TGTGCCAGCAGCTTAAGCGGGACAAACCCTGAGCAGTTCTTC. Its translation: CASSLSGTNPEQFF. The chain has TRBV7-9 and TRBJ2-1, with D possibly TRBD2 on 7 matching bases. Looked up from germline, CDR1 is SEHNR and CDR2 is FQNEAQ (reference sequence). Deletions cut 2 bases from V and 9 bases from J, with 14 bases between. The CDR3 covers 14 residues. The whole variable domain, filled in from reference TRBV7-9 and TRBJ2-1, reads DTGVSQNPRHKITKRGQNVTFRCDPISEHNRLYWYRQTLGQGPEFLTYFQNEAQLEKSRLLSDRFSAERPKGSFSTLEIQRTEQGDSAMYLCASSLSGTNPEQFFGPGTRLTVL.

The chain recombines TRBV19 with TRBJ2-1, with TRBD2 identical over 10 bases. J gave up 6 bases and V 2 bases, and 4 bases lay outside the gene matches. The CDR3 is 15 amino acids. CDR1 LNHDA and CDR2 SQIVND come from the germline V gene (reference sequence). The chain's CDR3 is CASSILAGEGNEQFF. The DNA of the CDR3 is TGTGCCAGTAGTATACTAGCGGGAGAAGGCAATGAGCAGTTCTTC.

There are a few counts of this clonotype. The chain combines TRBV7-9 with TRBJ1-2; D may be TRBD1 (5 bases). V lost 5 bases to trimming and J lost 6 bases, with 16 bases between them. Germline V gives CDR1 SEHNR, CDR2 FQNEAQ (reference sequence). This CDR3 is 14 amino acids long. Written as DNA, the CDR3 is TGTGCCAGCAGCGCAACCGGGACTTTACATGGCTACACCTTC. Protein product: CASSATGTLHGYTF.

This clonotype occurred a few times. J is TRBJ2-7 and V is TRBV20-1; 7 positions agree with TRBD2. Germline lookup yields CDR1 DFQATT and CDR2 SNEGSKA (reference sequence). V lost 6 bases to trimming and J lost 1 base; unmatched junction nucleotides: 9. The CDR3 runs 14 residues. In nucleotides, the CDR3 is TGCAGTGCCGGATGGGCGGGAGTGTCCTACGAGCAGTACTTC. It specifies CSAGWAGVSYEQYF.

This chain joins TRBV3-1 and TRBJ1-3; the match to TRBD1 covers 7 bases. The CDR3 runs to 15 residues. In germline, CDR1 is LGHDT, CDR2 YNNKEL (reference sequence). Trimming removed 4 bases from V and 5 bases from J; junction bases left unmatched: 8. CDR3 protein: CASSPTGSTRNTIYF. The DNA of the CDR3 is TGTGCCAGCAGCCCGACAGGGAGCACCCGAAACACCATATATTTT.

The rearrangement uses TRBV7-8 and TRBJ2-3, with TRBD2 matching over 8 bases. CDR3 size: 16 residues. V lost 0 bases and J lost 4; bases outside the gene matches: 6. Germline CDR1 SGHVS, CDR2 FQNEAQ. The CDR3 DNA sequence: TGTGCCAGCAGCTTAGCGAGCCGGGGGGGCCCAGATACGCAGTATTTT. Its translation: CASSLASRGGPDTQYF.

This clonotype showed up many times. V gene TRBV29-1 combines with J gene TRBJ2-4, with 10 bases matching TRBD2. The trim removed 7 bases at V and 8 bases at J, leaving 11 bases unmatched. The germline CDR1 and CDR2 sequences are SQVTM and ANQGSEA. The CDR3 contains 14 residues. DNA for the CDR3: TGCAGCGCTGGCCAGAGCGGGAGGGTCGACATTCAGTACTTC. Protein: CSAGQSGRVDIQYF. Complete variable domain (other parts from reference TRBV29-1 and TRBJ2-4): SAVISQKPSRDICQRGTSLTIQCQVDSQVTMMFWYRQQPGQSLTLIATANQGSEATYESGFVIDKFPISRPNLTFSTLTVSNMSPEDSSIYLCSAGQSGRVDIQYFGAGTRLSVL.

This clonotype appeared a few times. CDR3 bases: TGTGCCAGCAGCGTAGAGAAGGTGACCGGGGAGCTGTTTTTT. It translates to CASSVEKVTGELFF. J is TRBJ2-2 and V is TRBV9; D uncertain. Deletions cut 0 bases from V and 5 bases from J, with 8 bases between. The CDR3 runs to 14 residues. Germline CDR1 SGDLS, CDR2 YYNGEE.

CDR3 in amino acids: CASSQLIGGANIGSTEAFF. CDR3 coding DNA: TGCGCCAGCAGCCAACTTATCGGGGGCGCGAATATTGGCAGCACTGAAGCTTTCTTT. The chain couples TRBV4-1 to TRBJ1-1, with D perhaps TRBD1 (6 bases). CDR1 and CDR2 (germline): MGHRA, YSYEKL. The length of the CDR3 is 19 residues. Trimming cost V 2 bases and J 4 bases, with 26 bases left between them.

This clonotype showed up just a few times. V is TRBV15 and J is TRBJ2-2, with TRBD1 matching over 7 bases. The CDR3 runs to 17 residues. After removal of 1 base from V and 6 bases from J, the junction contained 11 bases not matched to a gene. Germline CDR1 reads LNHNV; CDR2 reads YYDKDF (reference sequence). CDR3 sequence (DNA): TGTGCCACCAGCAGAGGGAGGATAGGGGGCGCCTCCGGGGAGCTGTTTTTT. Translated, it gives CATSRGRIGGASGELFF. The variable domain in full, completed from reference TRBV15 and TRBJ2-2, reads DAMVIQNPRYQVTQFGKPVTLSCSQTLNHNVMYWYQQKSSQAPKLLFHYYDKDFNNEADTPDNFQSRRPNTSFCFLDIRSPGLGDTAMYLCATSRGRIGGASGELFFGEGSRLTVL.

This chain uses TRBV20-1 with TRBJ2-2, with D possibly being TRBD2 (5 bases). Germline CDR1 DFQATT, CDR2 SNEGSKA (reference sequence). Trimming left V 1 base short and J 4 bases short, with 13 bases between. This CDR3 contains 15 residues. The CDR3 reads CSARVAGPGTGELFF. DNA for the CDR3: TGCAGTGCTAGAGTTGCGGGTCCGGGCACCGGGGAGCTGTTTTTT.

The rearrangement joins TRBV20-1 to TRBJ2-2; D is unresolved. In germline, CDR1 is DFQATT, CDR2 SNEGSKA (reference sequence). With 6 bases removed from V and 3 bases from J, the gap between germline ends came to 17 bases. This CDR3 spans 15 amino acids. The CDR3 nucleotides read TGCAGTGCCCCCATCACCCAAGGGCACACCGGGGAGCTGTTTTTT. It is translated as CSAPITQGHTGELFF.

This clonotype has more than one count but fewer than ten. This sequence joins TRBV4-2 and TRBJ2-3; TRBD1 might be the D (5 bases). The length of the CDR3 is 16 residues. Germline-derived CDR1 and CDR2 are LGHNA and YNFKEQ. The V end was cut by 1 base, the J end by 2 bases, with 13 bases between. The CDR3 coding sequence is TGTGCCAGCAGCCAAGGGGCAGGGCGAAACACAGATACGCAGTATTTT. Its translation is CASSQGAGRNTDTQYF.

This clonotype has more than one count but fewer than ten. J is TRBJ2-2 and V is TRBV7-9; 9 bases agree with TRBD1. The CDR3 sequence is 16 residues long. The V gene's germline CDR1 is SEHNR and CDR2 FQNEAQ (reference sequence). Losses at the gene ends were 4 bases for V and 4 bases for J; bases not matched to a gene: 7. In DNA, the CDR3 is TGTGCCAGCAGCTCGACTGACAGGGGGATCACCGGGGAGCTGTTTTTT. This translates into CASSSTDRGITGELFF. Drawing the rest from reference TRBV7-9 and TRBJ2-2, the complete variable domain is DTGVSQNPRHKITKRGQNVTFRCDPISEHNRLYWYRQTLGQGPEFLTYFQNEAQLEKSRLLSDRFSAERPKGSFSTLEIQRTEQGDSAMYLCASSSTDRGITGELFFGEGSRLTVL.

This clonotype occurred a few times. V usage is TRBV20-1 and J usage is TRBJ2-1; D possibly uses TRBD1 or TRBD2 (5 bases each). V was trimmed by 3 bases and J by 0 bases, leaving 6 bases between them. The CDR3 is 13 amino acids. CDR1 and CDR2 (germline): DFQATT, SNEGSKA (reference sequence). In DNA form, the CDR3 reads TGCAGTGCTAGTGGGGGCTCCTACAATGAGCAGTTCTTC. Amino acids: CSASGGSYNEQFF.

This clonotype was picked up many times. This sequence joins TRBV12-3 or TRBV12-4 and TRBJ2-1, with 8 bases that match TRBD2. The CDR3 has 15 residues. Germline trimming cut 5 bases from V and 3 bases from J; bases unmatched to any gene: 6. The CDR3 DNA follows: TGTGCCAGCAGTCCAACTAGCGGTTACTACAATGAGCAGTTCTTC. Its protein is CASSPTSGYYNEQFF.

This clonotype was picked up many times. The chain employs TRBV5-1 and TRBJ2-7, with D perhaps TRBD1 (6 bases). The germline V gene has CDR1 SGHRS and CDR2 YFSETQ. Trimming took 0 bases from V and 6 from J, leaving 16 bases between them. The CDR3 is 15 residues long. CDR3 DNA sequence: TGCGCCAGCAGCTTGGAGTGGGCAGGGGCGGTCGAGCAGTACTTC. Its protein product is CASSLEWAGAVEQYF.

The chain carries TRBV11-2 and TRBJ2-5; TRBD2 matches 7 bases. Germline V gene data show CDR1 as SGHAT and CDR2 as FQNNGV. The CDR3 consists of 16 residues. The V gene end was trimmed by 2 bases and the J gene end by 5 bases; junction bases not matched to a gene: 11. The CDR3, as DNA: TGTGCCAGCAGCTTAAATCCCCCGGGGGGAGGGGAGACCCAGTACTTC. Amino acids: CASSLNPPGGGETQYF.